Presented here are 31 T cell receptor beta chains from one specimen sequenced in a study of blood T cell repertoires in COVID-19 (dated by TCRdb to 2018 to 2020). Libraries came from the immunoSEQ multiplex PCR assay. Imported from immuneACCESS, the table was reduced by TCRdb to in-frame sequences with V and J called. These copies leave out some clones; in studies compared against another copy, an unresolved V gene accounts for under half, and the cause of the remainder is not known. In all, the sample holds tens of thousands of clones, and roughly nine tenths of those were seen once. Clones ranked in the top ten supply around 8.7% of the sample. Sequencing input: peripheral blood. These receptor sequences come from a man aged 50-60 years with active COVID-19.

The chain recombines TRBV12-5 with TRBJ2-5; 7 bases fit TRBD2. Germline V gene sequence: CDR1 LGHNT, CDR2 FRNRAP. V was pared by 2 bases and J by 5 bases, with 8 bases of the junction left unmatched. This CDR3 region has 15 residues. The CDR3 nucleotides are TGTGCTAGTGGTTTGTTTTCGACCGGGGGGGAGACCCAGTACTTC. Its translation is CASGLFSTGGETQYF.

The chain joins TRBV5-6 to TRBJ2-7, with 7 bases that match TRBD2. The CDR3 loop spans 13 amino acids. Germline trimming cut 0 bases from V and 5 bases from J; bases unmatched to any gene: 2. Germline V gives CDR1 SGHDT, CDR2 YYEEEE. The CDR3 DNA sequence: TGTGCCAGCAGCTTGGCGGGGGGAGACGAGCAGTACTTC. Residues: CASSLAGGDEQYF.

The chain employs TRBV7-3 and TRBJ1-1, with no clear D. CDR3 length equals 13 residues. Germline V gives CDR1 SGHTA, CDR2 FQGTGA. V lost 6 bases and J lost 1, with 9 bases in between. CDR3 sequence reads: CASRYTANTEAFF. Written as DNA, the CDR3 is TGTGCCAGCAGATATACAGCGAACACTGAAGCTTTCTTT.

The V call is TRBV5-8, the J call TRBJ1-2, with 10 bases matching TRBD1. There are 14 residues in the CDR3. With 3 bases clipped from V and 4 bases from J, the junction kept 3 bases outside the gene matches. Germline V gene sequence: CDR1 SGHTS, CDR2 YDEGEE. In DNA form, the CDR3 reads TGTGCCAGCAGCTCCAGGACAGGGGGCTATGGCTACACCTTC. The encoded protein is CASSSRTGGYGYTF.

The CDR3 spells CAISEAGQGVNTEAFF. CDR3 nucleotide sequence: TGTGCCATCAGTGAGGCCGGACAGGGGGTGAACACTGAAGCTTTCTTT. This chain joins TRBV10-3 and TRBJ1-1; the match to TRBD1 covers 10 bases. From germline, CDR1 is ENHRY and CDR2 SYGVKD. The CDR3 has 16 amino acids. Trimming removed 2 bases from V and 0 bases from J; junction bases left unmatched: 3.

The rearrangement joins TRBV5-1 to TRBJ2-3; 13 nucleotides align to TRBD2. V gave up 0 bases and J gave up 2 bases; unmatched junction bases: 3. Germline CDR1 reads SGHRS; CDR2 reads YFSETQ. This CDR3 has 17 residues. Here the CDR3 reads CASSLGLAGGHTDTQYF. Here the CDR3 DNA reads TGCGCCAGCAGCTTGGGACTAGCGGGGGGCCACACAGATACGCAGTATTTT.

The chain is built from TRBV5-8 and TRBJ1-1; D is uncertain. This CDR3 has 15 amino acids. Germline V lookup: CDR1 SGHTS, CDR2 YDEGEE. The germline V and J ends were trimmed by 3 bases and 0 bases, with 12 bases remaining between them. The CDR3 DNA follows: TGTGCCAGCAGCTCGACACTTACTCTGAACACTGAAGCTTTCTTT. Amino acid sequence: CASSSTLTLNTEAFF.

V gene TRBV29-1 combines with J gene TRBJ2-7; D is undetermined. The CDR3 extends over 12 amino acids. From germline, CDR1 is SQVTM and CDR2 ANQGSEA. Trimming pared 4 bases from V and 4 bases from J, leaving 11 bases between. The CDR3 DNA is TGCAGCGTTGTTACAGAAGCTTACGAGCAGTACTTC. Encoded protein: CSVVTEAYEQYF.

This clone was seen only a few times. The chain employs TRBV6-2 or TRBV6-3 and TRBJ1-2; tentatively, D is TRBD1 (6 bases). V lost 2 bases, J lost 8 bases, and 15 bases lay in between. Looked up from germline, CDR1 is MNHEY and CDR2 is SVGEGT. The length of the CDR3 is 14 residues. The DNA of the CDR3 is TGTGCCAGCAGTTACGGCCGGGACACCCGGGGCTACACCTTC. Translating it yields CASSYGRDTRGYTF.

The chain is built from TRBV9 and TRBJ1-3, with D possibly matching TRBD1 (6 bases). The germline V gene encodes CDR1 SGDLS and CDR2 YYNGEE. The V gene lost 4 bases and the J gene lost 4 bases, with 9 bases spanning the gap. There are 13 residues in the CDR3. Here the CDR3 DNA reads TGTGCCAGCAGCCAGGGGAAAGGAAACACCATATATTTT. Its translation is CASSQGKGNTIYF.

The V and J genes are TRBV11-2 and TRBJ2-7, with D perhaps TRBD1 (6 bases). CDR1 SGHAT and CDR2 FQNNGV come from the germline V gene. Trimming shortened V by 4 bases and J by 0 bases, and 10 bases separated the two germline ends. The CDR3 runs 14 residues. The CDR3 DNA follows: TGTGCCAGCAGCTCGACAGGAAGCTCCTACGAGCAGTACTTC. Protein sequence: CASSSTGSSYEQYF.

The CDR3 sequence is CASSDGAYNEQFF. The DNA for the CDR3 is TGCGCCAGCAGTGATGGGGCTTACAATGAGCAGTTCTTC. The chain recombines TRBV10-1 with TRBJ2-1; weak D call: TRBD1 (5 bases). The CDR3 is made up of 13 amino acids. CDR1 is WNHNN and CDR2 is SYGVQD in the germline V gene (reference sequence). The V gene lost 3 bases and the J gene lost 4 bases, with 7 bases spanning the gap.

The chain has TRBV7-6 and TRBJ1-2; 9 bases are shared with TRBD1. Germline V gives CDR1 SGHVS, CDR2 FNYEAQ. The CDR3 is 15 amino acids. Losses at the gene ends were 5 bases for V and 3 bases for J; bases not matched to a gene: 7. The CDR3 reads CASSEADRGHYGYTF. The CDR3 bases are TGTGCCAGCAGCGAGGCGGACAGGGGACACTATGGCTACACCTTC.

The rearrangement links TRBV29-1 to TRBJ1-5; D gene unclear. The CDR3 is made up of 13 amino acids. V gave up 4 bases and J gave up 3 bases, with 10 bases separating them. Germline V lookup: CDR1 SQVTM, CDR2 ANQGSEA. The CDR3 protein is CSVARSHNQPQHF. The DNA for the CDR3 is TGCAGCGTTGCGCGGTCACACAATCAGCCCCAGCATTTT.

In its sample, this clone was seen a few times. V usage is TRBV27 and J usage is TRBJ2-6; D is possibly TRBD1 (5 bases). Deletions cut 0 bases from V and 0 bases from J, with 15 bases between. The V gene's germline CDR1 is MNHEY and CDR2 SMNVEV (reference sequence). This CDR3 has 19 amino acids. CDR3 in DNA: TGTGCCAGCAGTTTATCACGACAGCAGGAAGTCTCTGGGGCCAACGTCCTGACTTTC. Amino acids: CASSLSRQQEVSGANVLTF.

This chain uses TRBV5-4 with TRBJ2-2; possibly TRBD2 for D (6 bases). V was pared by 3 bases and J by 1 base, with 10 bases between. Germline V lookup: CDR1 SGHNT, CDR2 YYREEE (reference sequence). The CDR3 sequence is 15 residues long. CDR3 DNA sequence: TGTGCCAGCAGCTCAGGGACTGTGAACACCGGGGAGCTGTTTTTT. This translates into CASSSGTVNTGELFF.

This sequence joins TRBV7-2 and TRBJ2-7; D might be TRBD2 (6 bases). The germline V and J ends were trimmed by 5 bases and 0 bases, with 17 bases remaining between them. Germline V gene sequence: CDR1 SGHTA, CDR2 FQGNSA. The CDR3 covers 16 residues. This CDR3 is CASSPVGVGGSYEQYF. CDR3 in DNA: TGTGCCAGCAGCCCAGTGGGCGTGGGGGGCTCCTACGAGCAGTACTTC.

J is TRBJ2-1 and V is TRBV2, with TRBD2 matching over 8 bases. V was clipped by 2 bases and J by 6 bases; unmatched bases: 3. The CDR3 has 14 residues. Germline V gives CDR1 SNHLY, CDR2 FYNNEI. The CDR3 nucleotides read TGTGCCAGCAGTGAAAGGCTAGCGGGCAATGAGCAGTTCTTC. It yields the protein CASSERLAGNEQFF.

The CDR3 DNA reads TGTGCCAGCAGCTTAAATCTAGCGGGGGACACCGAGCAGTTCTTC. Translated: CASSLNLAGDTEQFF. The chain carries TRBV11-2 and TRBJ2-1; 10 bases are shared with TRBD2. J lost 10 bases, V lost 2 bases, and 8 bases had no gene match. The V gene's germline CDR1 is SGHAT and CDR2 FQNNGV. CDR3 length equals 15 residues.

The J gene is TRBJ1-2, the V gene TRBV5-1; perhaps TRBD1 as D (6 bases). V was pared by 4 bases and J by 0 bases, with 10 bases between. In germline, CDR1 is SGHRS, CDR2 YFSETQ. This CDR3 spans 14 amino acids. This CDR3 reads CASSATGTNYGYTF. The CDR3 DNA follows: TGCGCCAGCAGCGCAACAGGGACTAACTATGGCTACACCTTC.

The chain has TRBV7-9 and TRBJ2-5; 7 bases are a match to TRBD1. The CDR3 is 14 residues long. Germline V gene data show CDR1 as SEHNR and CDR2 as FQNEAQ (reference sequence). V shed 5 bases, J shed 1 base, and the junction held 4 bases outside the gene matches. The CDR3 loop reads CASSPRDSQETQYF. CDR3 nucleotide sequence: TGTGCCAGCAGCCCCCGGGACAGCCAAGAGACCCAGTACTTC.

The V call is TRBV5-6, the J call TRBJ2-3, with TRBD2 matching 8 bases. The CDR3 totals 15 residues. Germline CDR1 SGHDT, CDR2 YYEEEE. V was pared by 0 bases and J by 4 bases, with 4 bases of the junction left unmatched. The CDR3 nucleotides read TGTGCCAGCAGCTTGGAGCTTAGCGGGGCAGATACGCAGTATTTT. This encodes CASSLELSGADTQYF.

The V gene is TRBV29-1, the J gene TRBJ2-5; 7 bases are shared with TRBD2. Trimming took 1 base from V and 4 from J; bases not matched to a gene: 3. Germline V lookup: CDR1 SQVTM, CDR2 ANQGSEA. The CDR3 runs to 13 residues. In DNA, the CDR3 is TGCAGCGTTGAAGTTGGGGGGGGAGAGACCCAGTACTTC. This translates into CSVEVGGGETQYF.

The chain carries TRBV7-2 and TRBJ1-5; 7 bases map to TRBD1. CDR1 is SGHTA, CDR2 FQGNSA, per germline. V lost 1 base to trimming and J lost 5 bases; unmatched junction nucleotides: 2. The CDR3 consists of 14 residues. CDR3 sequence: CASSLERGHQPQHF. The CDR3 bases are TGTGCCAGCAGCTTAGAGAGGGGGCATCAGCCCCAGCATTTT.

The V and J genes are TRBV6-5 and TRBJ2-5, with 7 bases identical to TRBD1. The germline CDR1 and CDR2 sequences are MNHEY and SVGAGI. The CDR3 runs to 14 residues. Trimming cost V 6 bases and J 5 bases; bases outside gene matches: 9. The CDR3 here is CASSPDRVGETQYF. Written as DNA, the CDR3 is TGTGCCAGCAGCCCCGACAGGGTAGGCGAGACCCAGTACTTC.

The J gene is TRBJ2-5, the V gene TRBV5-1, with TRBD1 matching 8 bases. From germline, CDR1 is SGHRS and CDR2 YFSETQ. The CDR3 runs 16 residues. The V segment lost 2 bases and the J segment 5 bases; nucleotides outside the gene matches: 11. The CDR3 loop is CASSFTGGANRETQYF. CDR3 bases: TGCGCCAGCAGCTTTACAGGGGGTGCCAATCGGGAGACCCAGTACTTC.

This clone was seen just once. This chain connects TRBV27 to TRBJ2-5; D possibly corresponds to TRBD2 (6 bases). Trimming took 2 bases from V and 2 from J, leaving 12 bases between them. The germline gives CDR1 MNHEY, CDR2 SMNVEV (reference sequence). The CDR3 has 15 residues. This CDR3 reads CASSLRGMRQETQYF. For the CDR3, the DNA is TGTGCCAGCAGTTTACGCGGGATGAGGCAAGAGACCCAGTACTTC.

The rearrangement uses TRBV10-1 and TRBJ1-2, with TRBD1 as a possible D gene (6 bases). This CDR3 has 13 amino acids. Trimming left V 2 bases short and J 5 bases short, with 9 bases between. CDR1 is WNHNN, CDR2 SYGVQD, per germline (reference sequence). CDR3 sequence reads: CASSEERGYGYTF. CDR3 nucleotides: TGCGCCAGCAGTGAGGAGAGGGGGTATGGCTACACCTTC.

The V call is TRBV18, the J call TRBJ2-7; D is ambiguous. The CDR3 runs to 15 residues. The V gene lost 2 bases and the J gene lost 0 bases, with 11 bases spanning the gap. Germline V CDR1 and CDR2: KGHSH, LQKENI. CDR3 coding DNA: TGTGCCAGCTCACCAGTAAACTACCCCTCCTACGAGCAGTACTTC. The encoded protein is CASSPVNYPSYEQYF.

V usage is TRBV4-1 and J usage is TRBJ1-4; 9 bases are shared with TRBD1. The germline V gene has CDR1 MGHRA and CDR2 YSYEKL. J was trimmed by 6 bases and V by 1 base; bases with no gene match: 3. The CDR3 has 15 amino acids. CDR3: CASSQVGDRDEKLFF. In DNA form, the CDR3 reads TGCGCCAGCAGCCAAGTCGGGGACAGGGATGAAAAACTGTTTTTT.

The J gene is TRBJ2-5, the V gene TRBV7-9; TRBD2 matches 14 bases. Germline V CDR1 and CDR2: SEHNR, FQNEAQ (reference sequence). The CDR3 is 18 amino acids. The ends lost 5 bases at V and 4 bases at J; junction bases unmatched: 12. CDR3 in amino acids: CASSLPPRLAGGRETQYF. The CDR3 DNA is TGTGCCAGCAGCCTCCCCCCCCGACTAGCGGGGGGGAGAGAGACCCAGTACTTC.